This T cell receptor (beta chain) emerged from a study of OX40 agonist ivuxolimab in advanced cancers. With regard to the full study: Ivuxolimab was an agonistic, fully human IgG2 monoclonal antibody directed against OX40 (CD134), a costimulatory receptor. Intravenous ivuxolimab was administered to patients every 2 weeks at six dose levels: 0.01, 0.1, 0.3, 1.5, 3 and 10 mg/kg. Of the 50 to 55 patients in dose escalation, some 20 had hepatocellular carcinoma, roughly 15 had melanoma, 9 had renal cell carcinoma and 9 had head and neck cancer. In the dose-escalation cohort, approximately 83% of patients were male, and the mean age was roughly 56 years with a range of roughly 23 to 90. Patients were allowed to have had prior anti-PD-1, anti-PD-L1 or anti-CTLA-4 therapy, and around 40% of the dose-escalation patients had previously received checkpoint inhibitors. Partial responses occurred in three dose-escalation patients: two with cutaneous melanoma and one with hepatocellular carcinoma. Peripheral TCRbeta sequencing was intended to test whether TCR sequence diversity was altered and clonal T-cell expansion was caused by ivuxolimab. The paper covers the monotherapy dose-escalation part of the phase I ivuxolimab trial, which included N ≈ 50 patients.

The trial excluded patients who had a history of autoimmune disease or who were on systemic immunosuppression. Peripheral blood for TCR sequencing was collected from all dose cohorts at baseline, on cycle 4 day 1, and on cycle 7 day 1. The samples were taken from a phase I, first-in-human, multicenter, open-label dose-escalation trial of ivuxolimab. Adults with locally advanced or metastatic melanoma, renal cell carcinoma, hepatocellular carcinoma or head and neck squamous cell carcinoma were enrolled in the trial. CD4+ and CD8+ T cells were sorted separately from peripheral blood before TCR sequencing. Regarding this clone: Its antigen is unknown. Nothing much larger sits one base from this clone, and base qualities are not available.

The study at large found these results: Low levels of normalized T-cell clonal expansion were also seen in some patients who did not respond. The antigen specificity of the peripheral T cells that underwent clonal expansion was not determined. At doses of 0.1 to 3.0 mg/kg, clonal expansion of both CD4+ and CD8+ T cells in blood was seen between baseline and week 6. After ivuxolimab, more expanded clones were found on average in CD8+ T cells than in CD4+ T cells. In partial responders in the 0.1-3.0 mg/kg groups, normalized peripheral clonal expansion was found to be among the lowest, especially among CD8+ T cells.

Based on the germline V gene, the CDR1 and CDR2 sequences are MNHNS and SASEGT. Its CDR3 holds 15 amino acids, cysteine through phenylalanine. CDR3 DNA is the only sequence kept; it has 45 bases, read in frame from the first base. At the junction V is shortened by 2 bases and J by 3 bases, with 14 bases in between. For sequencing of the TCRbeta CDR3 region, genomic DNA was extracted from the sorted cells. The immunoSEQ Assay was used for sequencing of TCRbeta CDR3 regions. TCRdb carries this immuneACCESS record with in-frame sequences only. Its versions omit some clonotypes, under half of them owing to an unresolved V gene in the studies checked, with the rest unexplained. Across this sample there are 45,000 to 65,000 clones, with approximately 88% seen only once. The ten largest clonotypes hold approximately 10% of the sample.

This sequence uses TRBV6-1 and TRBJ2-7, with TRBD2 as a weak D call on 5 bases. The receptor was isolated from an adult with an advanced solid tumor such as melanoma, head and neck, liver or kidney cancer. Sequenced here: CD4+ or CD8+ T cells sorted from blood, sampled in a trial of the OX40 agonist ivuxolimab. The nucleotide sequence is TGTGCCAGCAGTGAAAATAGCGATCCCAACTACGAGCAGTACTTC. Translated, this is CASSENSDPNYEQYF.